This T cell receptor beta chain was recorded in a study of blood T cell repertoires in COVID-19. Study-level information: PBMCs, B-cell-depleted T cells, or T cells were the source of the cDNA or gDNA that made up the material.

As processed by the authors: Researchers report that nucleated cell counts were estimated from reference gene primer amplification. The table came from immunoSEQ multiplex PCR; TCRdb's copy has only in-frame clones and leaves some out. The DNA gave D and trimming, while V, J and clone size come from that table. The repertoire holds over 200,000 clones, with 88% as singletons. Trimming left V 7 bases short and J 4 bases short, with 10 bases between. The CDR3 loop spans 12 amino acids. CDR1 and CDR2 (germline): SNHLY, FYNNEI. Material for sequencing was peripheral blood. The clonotype originates from a man between 18 and 35 years old with active or convalescent COVID-19. The rearrangement uses TRBV2 and TRBJ2-5; the D gene is possibly TRBD1 (6 bases). The CDR3, as DNA: TGTGCCAGCATGGGCAGGGGAGAGACCCAGTACTTC. Amino acid sequence: CASMGRGETQYF. Full variable domain (outside the CDR3, taken from reference TRBV2 and TRBJ2-5): EPEVTQTPSHQVTQMGQEVILRCVPISNHLYFYWYRQILGQKVEFLVSFYNNEISEKSEIFDDQFSVERPDGSNFTLKIRSTKLEDSAMYFCASMGRGETQYFGPGTRLLVL.